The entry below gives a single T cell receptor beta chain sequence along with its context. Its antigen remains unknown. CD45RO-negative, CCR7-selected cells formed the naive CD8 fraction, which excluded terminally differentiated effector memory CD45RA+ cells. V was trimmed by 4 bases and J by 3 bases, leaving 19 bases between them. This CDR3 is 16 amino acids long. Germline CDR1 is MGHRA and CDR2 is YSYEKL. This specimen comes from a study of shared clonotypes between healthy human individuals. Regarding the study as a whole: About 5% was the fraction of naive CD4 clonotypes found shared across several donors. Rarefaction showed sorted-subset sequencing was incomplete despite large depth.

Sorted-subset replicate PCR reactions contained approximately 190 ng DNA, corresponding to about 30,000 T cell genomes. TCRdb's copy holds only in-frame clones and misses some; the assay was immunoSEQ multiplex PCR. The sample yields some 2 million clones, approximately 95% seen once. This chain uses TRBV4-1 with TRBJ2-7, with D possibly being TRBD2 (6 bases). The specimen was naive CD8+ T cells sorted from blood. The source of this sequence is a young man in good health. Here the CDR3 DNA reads TGCGCCAGCAGCCTCGGGAGCCCCGGACATTACTACGAGCAGTACTTC. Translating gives CASSLGSPGHYYEQYF.